This TCR beta chain appears in the sequencing data of a study of blood T cell repertoires in COVID-19. Overall study context: Nucleic acid was either cDNA or gDNA, and it came from T cells, B-cell-depleted T cells, or PBMCs.

This clone was counted a single time. Data came from immunoSEQ multiplex PCR; TCRdb stores just in-frame clones and leaves some out. The sample carries fewer than 90,000 clones, roughly four fifths recorded once. CDR1 SGHDT and CDR2 YYEEEE come from the germline V gene. The CDR3 loop spans 15 amino acids. The V end lost 4 bases, the J end lost 8 bases, and 21 bases lay between the germline ends. The TCR sequence derives from a man aged 50-59 years with acute or convalescent COVID-19. Sequencing was performed on peripheral blood. V and J are TRBV5-6 and TRBJ1-2; possibly TRBD1 for D (5 bases). The CDR3 region is CASSPLGRGTRGYTF. In nucleotides, the CDR3 is TGTGCCAGCAGCCCACTCGGACGGGGGACGCGCGGCTACACCTTC.